The 2 T cell receptor beta chains reported below all come from one sample, sequenced in a study of cytomegalovirus exposure and HLA in healthy donors. The PCR had 60 Vbeta and 13 Jbeta primers. Assay: immunoSEQ multiplex PCR; the TCRdb copy retains only in-frame clones and omits some. The sample shows about 160,000 clones, approximately 80% of them seen only once. Sample: PBMCs. The receptors were gathered from a man between 45 and 60 years old in good health and CMV-seropositive.

J is TRBJ2-1 and V is TRBV7-9; D gene unclear. Trimming pared 1 base from V and 2 bases from J, leaving 12 bases between. Per germline, CDR1 SEHNR and CDR2 FQNEAQ (reference sequence). CDR3 length: 16 residues. The CDR3 coding sequence is TGTGCCAGCAGCTTAGGCACAGCCGGTACCTACAATGAGCAGTTCTTC. This gives the protein CASSLGTAGTYNEQFF.

This clone was counted a few times. CDR3 loop: CAISEPGLAGELLVTQYF. CDR3 nucleotide sequence: TGTGCCATCAGTGAGCCCGGACTAGCGGGGGAACTTTTGGTTACCCAGTACTTC. The V and J genes are TRBV10-3 and TRBJ2-5; 13 bases fit TRBD2. From germline, CDR1 is ENHRY and CDR2 SYGVKD. V was clipped by 2 bases and J by 8 bases; unmatched bases: 14. The CDR3 is 18 amino acids.